This paragraph covers one T cell receptor (beta chain) sequence. In the original analysis: Reference gene primers were amplified, and this amplification served to estimate nucleated cell counts. TCRdb's copy holds only in-frame clones and misses some; the assay was immunoSEQ multiplex PCR. V, J and clone size derive from that table, while D and trimming were established from the DNA sequence. This table has roughly 71,000 clones, roughly 85% appearing once. This sample stems from a study of blood T cell repertoires in COVID-19. Study-wide background: Researchers got acute and convalescent COVID-19 samples from the United States, Italy and Spain.

The V and J ends lost 6 bases and 9 bases respectively, with 17 bases between them. CDR1 SGHVT and CDR2 SQSDAQ come from the germline V gene. The CDR3 is 13 residues long. This receptor was identified in a man in his forties or fifties with acute or convalescent COVID-19. The V and J genes are TRBV7-4 and TRBJ2-5; no clear D gene. The sample comprised peripheral blood. CDR3: CASSPTRGIPQYF. In nucleotides, the CDR3 is TGTGCCAGCAGTCCCACCCGAGGTATCCCCCAGTACTTC.